These T cell receptor beta chains were read from a single sample in a study of T cell responses to AZD1222 COVID-19 vaccine. Sequenced by immunoSEQ multiplex PCR; TCRdb stores in-frame clones only, minus some. Among 95,000 to 150,000 clones listed, roughly 90% were seen once. The sequences come from peripheral blood, collected on day 0 of AZD1222 vaccination. All receptors come from an adult in good health. Both conserved end residues are part of each CDR3. The D gene is left open where the match is weak. Part of the rows lack a size; the others show once, few, many or a class for expanded clones.

j_call clone_size cdr3_length v_call d_call cdr3_aa cdr3_nt
TRBJ1-2 . 16 TRBV18 . CASSPAPVGRVQGYTF TGTGCCAGCTCACCGGCGCCCGTAGGCAGGGTCCAGGGCTACACCTTC
TRBJ2-1 . 13 TRBV10-3 TRBD2 CAITGLAGNEQFF TGTGCCATCACGGGACTAGCGGGGAATGAGCAGTTCTTC
TRBJ2-1 . 14 TRBV5-1 . CASKLGAVGSEQFF TGCGCCAGCAAATTGGGGGCAGTTGGCTCAGAGCAGTTCTTC
TRBJ2-6 . 18 TRBV7-8 TRBD2 CASSWISGSDPGANVLTF TGTGCCAGCAGCTGGATTAGCGGGAGTGACCCTGGGGCCAACGTCCTGACTTTC
TRBJ2-1 . 12 TRBV2 . CASSVLEIEQFF TGTGCCAGCAGTGTACTAGAGATTGAGCAGTTCTTC
TRBJ1-1 . 14 TRBV29-1 . CSAPNTGGNTEAFF TGCAGCGCTCCTAACACAGGCGGAAACACTGAAGCTTTCTTT
TRBJ1-2 . 16 TRBV5-6 . CASSPRAAGRLDGYTF TGTGCCAGCAGCCCAAGGGCGGCAGGCCGCCTAGACGGCTACACCTTC
TRBJ1-2 . 13 TRBV7-6 . CASSLGRSYGYTF TGTGCCAGCAGCTTAGGTCGTAGCTATGGCTACACCTTC
TRBJ2-7 . 12 TRBV7-2 . CASSLLPREQYF TGTGCCAGCAGCTTACTCCCTCGCGAGCAGTACTTC
TRBJ1-2 . 16 TRBV3-1/TRBV3-2 TRBD1 CASSPPGQLGNYGYTF TGTGCCAGCAGCCCTCCGGGACAGCTGGGGAACTATGGCTACACCTTC
TRBJ2-7 . 16 TRBV28 . CASRLLGEGDRNEQYF TGTGCCAGCAGGTTATTGGGGGAGGGGGATCGAAACGAGCAGTACTTC
TRBJ1-3 . 15 TRBV19 . CASTRQPRNGNTIYF TGTGCCAGTACTCGGCAACCTAGGAATGGAAACACCATATATTTT
TRBJ2-3 . 15 TRBV10-2 TRBD1 CATGGTGANTDTQYF TGCGCCACAGGGGGGACAGGGGCTAACACAGATACGCAGTATTTT
TRBJ1-2 . 14 TRBV10-2 . CASSAQPLYYGYTF TGCGCCAGCAGTGCGCAGCCTCTTTACTATGGCTACACCTTC
TRBJ2-1 . 13 TRBV7-2 TRBD1 CASSLPSRDRRFF TGTGCCAGCAGCTTACCCAGCCGGGACAGGAGGTTCTTC
TRBJ2-1 . 15 TRBV5-1 TRBD1 CASSLMSTGGDEQFF TGCGCCAGCAGCTTAATGTCGACAGGGGGCGATGAGCAGTTCTTC
TRBJ1-4 . 16 TRBV6-1 . CASSAGAASWVEKLFF TGTGCCAGCAGTGCGGGGGCCGCTTCCTGGGTTGAAAAACTGTTTTTT
TRBJ2-3 . 15 TRBV5-1 TRBD2 CASKGVAGGGDTQYF TGCGCCAGCAAAGGGGTAGCGGGAGGCGGAGATACGCAGTATTTT
TRBJ2-1 . 14 TRBV7-2 . CASSLGGFWNEQFF TGTGCCAGCAGCTTAGGAGGGTTCTGGAATGAGCAGTTCTTC
TRBJ2-7 . 13 TRBV5-1 . CASSLTGPTEQYF TGCGCCAGCAGCTTGACAGGGCCCACCGAGCAGTACTTC
TRBJ1-1 . 12 TRBV6-5 . CASNKGDTEAFF TGTGCCAGCAATAAGGGGGACACTGAAGCTTTCTTT
TRBJ2-1 . 15 TRBV27 TRBD2 CASSLGSGRANEQFF TGTGCCAGCAGTTTAGGTAGCGGGAGGGCGAATGAGCAGTTCTTC
TRBJ2-2 . 17 TRBV11-2 TRBD1 CASRRSAGTGSTGELFF TGTGCCAGCAGAAGGTCGGCCGGGACAGGGAGCACCGGGGAGCTGTTTTTT
TRBJ1-1 . 16 TRBV5-1 . CASSSGGRVQNTEAFF TGCGCCAGCAGCTCGGGGGGCAGAGTACAGAACACTGAAGCTTTCTTT
TRBJ1-5 . 11 TRBV7-9 . CASSLQGPQHF TGTGCCAGCAGTCTCCAGGGTCCCCAGCATTTT
TRBJ1-6 . 13 TRBV9 . CASSVDRGSPLHF TGTGCCAGCAGCGTAGATCGCGGTTCACCCCTCCACTTT
TRBJ2-1 . 13 TRBV11-2 . CASSLDRSNEQFF TGTGCCAGCAGCTTGGATAGAAGCAATGAGCAGTTCTTC
TRBJ1-1 once 13 TRBV6-6 TRBD1 CASNSGQPNEAFF TGTGCCAGCAACTCGGGACAGCCTAATGAAGCTTTCTTT
TRBJ1-1 . 15 TRBV5-6 . CASSLGWQLNTEAFF TGTGCCAGCAGCCTTGGATGGCAGCTCAACACTGAAGCTTTCTTT
TRBJ2-5 . 15 TRBV5-4 TRBD2 CASSSQAGEGETQYF TGTGCCAGCAGCTCGCAAGCGGGAGAGGGAGAGACCCAGTACTTC
TRBJ1-1 . 12 TRBV29-1 . CSVGLSDTEAFF TGCAGCGTCGGGCTTTCAGACACTGAAGCTTTCTTT
TRBJ1-2 . 12 TRBV28 . CASSRSNYGYTF TGTGCCAGCAGCCGAAGTAACTATGGCTACACCTTC